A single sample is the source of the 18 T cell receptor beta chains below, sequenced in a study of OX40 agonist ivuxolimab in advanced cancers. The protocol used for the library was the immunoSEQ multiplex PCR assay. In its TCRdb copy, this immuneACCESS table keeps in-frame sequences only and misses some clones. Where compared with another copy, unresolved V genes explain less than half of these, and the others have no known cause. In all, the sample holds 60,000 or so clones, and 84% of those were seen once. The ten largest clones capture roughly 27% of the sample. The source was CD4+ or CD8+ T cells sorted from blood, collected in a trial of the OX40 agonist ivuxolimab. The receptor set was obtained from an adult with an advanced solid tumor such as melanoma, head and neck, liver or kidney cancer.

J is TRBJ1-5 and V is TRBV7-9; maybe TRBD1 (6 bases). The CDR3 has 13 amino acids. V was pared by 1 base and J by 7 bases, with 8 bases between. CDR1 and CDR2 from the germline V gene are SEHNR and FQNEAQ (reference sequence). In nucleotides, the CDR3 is TGTGCCAGCAGCTTAGGGGGGGGCCAGCCCCAGCATTTT. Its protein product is CASSLGGGQPQHF.

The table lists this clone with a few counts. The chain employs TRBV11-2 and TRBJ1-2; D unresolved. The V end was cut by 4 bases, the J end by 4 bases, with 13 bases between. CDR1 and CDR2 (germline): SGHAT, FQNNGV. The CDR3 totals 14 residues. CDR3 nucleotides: TGTGCCAGCAGCTACCCCCGGGCTTTCTATGGCTACACCTTC. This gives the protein CASSYPRAFYGYTF.

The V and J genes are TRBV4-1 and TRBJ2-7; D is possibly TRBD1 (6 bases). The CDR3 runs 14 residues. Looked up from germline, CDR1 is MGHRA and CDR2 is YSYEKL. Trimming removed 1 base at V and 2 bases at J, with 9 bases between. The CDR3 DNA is TGCGCCAGCAGCCAAGTAGGGGGTACCTACGAGCAGTACTTC. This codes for CASSQVGGTYEQYF.

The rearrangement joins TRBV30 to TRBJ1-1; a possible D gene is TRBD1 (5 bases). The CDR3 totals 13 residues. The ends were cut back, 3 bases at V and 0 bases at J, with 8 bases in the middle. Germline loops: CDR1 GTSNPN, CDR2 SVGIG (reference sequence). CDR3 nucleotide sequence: TGTGCCTGGAGCAGGGTCCTGAACACTGAAGCTTTCTTT. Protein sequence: CAWSRVLNTEAFF.

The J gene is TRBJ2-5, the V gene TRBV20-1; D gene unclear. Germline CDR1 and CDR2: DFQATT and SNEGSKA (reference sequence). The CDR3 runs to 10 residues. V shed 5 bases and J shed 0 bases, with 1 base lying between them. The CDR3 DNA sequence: TGCAGTGCTTACCAAGAGACCCAGTACTTC. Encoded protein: CSAYQETQYF.

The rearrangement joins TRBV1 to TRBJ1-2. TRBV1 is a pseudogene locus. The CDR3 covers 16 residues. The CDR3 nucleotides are TGCACCAGCAGCCAGGGACGGCGGGCTCTCAACTATGGCTACACCTTC. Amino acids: CTSSQGRRALNYGYTF.

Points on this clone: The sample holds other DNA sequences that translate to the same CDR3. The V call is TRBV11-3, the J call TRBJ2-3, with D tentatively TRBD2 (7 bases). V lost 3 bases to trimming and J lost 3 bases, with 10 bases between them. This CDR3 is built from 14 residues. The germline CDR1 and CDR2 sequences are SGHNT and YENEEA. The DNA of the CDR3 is TGTGCCAGCAGCTTGGCGGGGGCTACAGATACGCAGTATTTT. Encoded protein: CASSLAGATDTQYF.

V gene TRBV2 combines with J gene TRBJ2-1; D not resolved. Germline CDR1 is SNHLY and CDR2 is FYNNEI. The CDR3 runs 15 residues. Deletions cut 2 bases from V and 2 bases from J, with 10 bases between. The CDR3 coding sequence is TGTGCCAGCAGTGAAAACGCTGGAGCCTACAATGAGCAGTTCTTC. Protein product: CASSENAGAYNEQFF.

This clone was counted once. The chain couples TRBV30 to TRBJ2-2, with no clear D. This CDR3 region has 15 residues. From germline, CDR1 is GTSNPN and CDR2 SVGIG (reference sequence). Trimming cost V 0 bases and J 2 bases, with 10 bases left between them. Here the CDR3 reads CAWSVLPANTGELFF. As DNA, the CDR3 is TGTGCCTGGAGTGTACTGCCGGCTAACACCGGGGAGCTGTTTTTT.

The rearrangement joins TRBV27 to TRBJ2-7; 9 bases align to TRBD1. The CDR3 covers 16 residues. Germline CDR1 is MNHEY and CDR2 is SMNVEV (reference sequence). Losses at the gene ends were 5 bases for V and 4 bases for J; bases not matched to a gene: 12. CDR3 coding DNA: TGTGCCAGCAGTGCCCCGGTGGGACAGGGTACGTACGAGCAGTACTTC. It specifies CASSAPVGQGTYEQYF.

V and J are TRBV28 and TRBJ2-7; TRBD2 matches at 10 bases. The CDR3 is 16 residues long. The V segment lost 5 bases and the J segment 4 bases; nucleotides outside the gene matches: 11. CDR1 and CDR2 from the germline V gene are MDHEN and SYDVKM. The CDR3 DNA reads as TGTGCCAGCAGTCCCTACACTAGCGGGGTAAGGTACGAGCAGTACTTC. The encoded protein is CASSPYTSGVRYEQYF.

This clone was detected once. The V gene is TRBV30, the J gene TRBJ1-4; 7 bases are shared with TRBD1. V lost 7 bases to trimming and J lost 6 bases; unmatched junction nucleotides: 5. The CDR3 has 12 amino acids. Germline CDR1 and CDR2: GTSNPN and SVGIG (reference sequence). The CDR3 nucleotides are TGTGCCTTTAGTGGGACAGATGAAAAACTGTTTTTT. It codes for CAFSGTDEKLFF. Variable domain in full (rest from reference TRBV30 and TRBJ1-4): SQTIHQWPATLVQPVGSPLSLECTVEGTSNPNLYWYRQAAGRGLQLLFYSVGIGQISSEVPQNLSASRPQDRQFILSSKKLLLSDSGFYLCAFSGTDEKLFFGSGTQLSVL.

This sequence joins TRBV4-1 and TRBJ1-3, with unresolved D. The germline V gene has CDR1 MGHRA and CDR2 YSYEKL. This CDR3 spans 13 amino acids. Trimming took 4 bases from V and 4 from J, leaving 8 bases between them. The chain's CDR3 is CASSPGNGNTIYF. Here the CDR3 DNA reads TGCGCCAGCAGCCCCGGTAACGGAAACACCATATATTTT.

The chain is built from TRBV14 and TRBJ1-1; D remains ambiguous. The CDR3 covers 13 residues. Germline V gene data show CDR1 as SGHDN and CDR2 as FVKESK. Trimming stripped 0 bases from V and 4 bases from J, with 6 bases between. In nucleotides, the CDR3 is TGTGCCAGCAGCCAAGATACAAGCACTGAAGCTTTCTTT. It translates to CASSQDTSTEAFF.

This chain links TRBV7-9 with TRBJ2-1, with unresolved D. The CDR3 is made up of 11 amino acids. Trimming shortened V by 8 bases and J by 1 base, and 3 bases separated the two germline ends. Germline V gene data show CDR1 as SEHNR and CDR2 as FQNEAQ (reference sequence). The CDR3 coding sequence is TGTGCCAGCCAGTCCTACAATGAGCAGTTCTTC. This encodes CASQSYNEQFF.

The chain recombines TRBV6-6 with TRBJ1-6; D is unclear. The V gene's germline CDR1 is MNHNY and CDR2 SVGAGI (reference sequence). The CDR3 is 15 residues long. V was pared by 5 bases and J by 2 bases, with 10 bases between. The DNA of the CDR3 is TGTGCCAGCAGTGTCTGGGTACCCTATAATTCACCCCTCCACTTT. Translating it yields CASSVWVPYNSPLHF.

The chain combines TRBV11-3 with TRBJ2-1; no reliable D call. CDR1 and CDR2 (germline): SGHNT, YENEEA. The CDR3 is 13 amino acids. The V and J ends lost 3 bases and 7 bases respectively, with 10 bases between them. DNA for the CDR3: TGTGCCAGCAGCTTCTTAGACCCAAATGAGCAGTTCTTC. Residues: CASSFLDPNEQFF. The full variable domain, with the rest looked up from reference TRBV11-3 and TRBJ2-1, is EAGVVQSPRYKIIEKKQPVAFWCNPISGHNTLYWYLQNLGQGPELLIRYENEEAVDDSQLPKDRFSAERLKGVDSTLKIQPAELGDSAVYLCASSFLDPNEQFFGPGTRLTVL.

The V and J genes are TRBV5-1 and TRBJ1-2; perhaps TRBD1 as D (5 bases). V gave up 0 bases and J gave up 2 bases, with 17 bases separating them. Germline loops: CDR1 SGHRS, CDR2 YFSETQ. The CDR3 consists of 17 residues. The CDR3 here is CASSLGGPGLDNYGYTF. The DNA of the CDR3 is TGCGCCAGCAGCTTGGGGGGCCCAGGGCTCGACAACTATGGCTACACCTTC.